This T cell receptor (beta chain) is from a study of cytomegalovirus exposure and HLA in healthy donors. Study findings and constraints: It was assumed in the presence/absence analyses that sequencing depth was roughly uniform across donors.

Regarding this clone: Its matching antigen is unknown.

The CDR3 runs to 12 residues. CDR1 MNHEY and CDR2 SMNVEV come from the germline V gene (reference sequence). The germline V and J ends were trimmed by 5 bases and 4 bases, with 8 bases remaining between them. Vbeta (60) and Jbeta (13) primers were used in the PCR. Profiled with immunoSEQ multiplex PCR; TCRdb holds only in-frame clones, not every one. This sample has fewer than 45,000 clones; approximately 78% occur once, and the top ten carry approximately 3.2%. The gene calls are TRBV27 and TRBJ1-2; D call uncertain. The sample was PBMCs. The receptor was derived from a woman aged 25 to 39 in good health and CMV-seronegative. The CDR3 nucleotides are TGTGCCAGCAGTCCCGCAGGCTATGGCTACACCTTC. Amino acid sequence: CASSPAGYGYTF.